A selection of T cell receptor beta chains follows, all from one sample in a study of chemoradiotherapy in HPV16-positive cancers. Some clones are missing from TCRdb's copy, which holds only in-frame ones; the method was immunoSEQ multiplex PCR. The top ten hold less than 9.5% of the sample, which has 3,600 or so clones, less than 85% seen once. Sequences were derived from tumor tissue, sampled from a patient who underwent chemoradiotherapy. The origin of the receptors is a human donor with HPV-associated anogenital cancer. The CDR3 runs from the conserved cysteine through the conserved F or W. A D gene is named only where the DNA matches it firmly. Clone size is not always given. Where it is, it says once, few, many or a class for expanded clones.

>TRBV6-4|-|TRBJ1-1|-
TGTGCCAGTTCACAGGGCGTTTCGAACACTGAAGCTTTCTTT
CASSQGVSNTEAFF
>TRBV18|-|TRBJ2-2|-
TGTGCCAGCTCACCACACCCGAACACCGGGGAGCTGTTTTTT
CASSPHPNTGELFF
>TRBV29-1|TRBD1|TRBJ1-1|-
TGCAGCGTCCCCGCCTTGATTACCTACCACAGGGGAGGGGGCACTGAAGCTTTCTTT
CSVPALITYHRGGGTEAFF
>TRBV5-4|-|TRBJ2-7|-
TGTGCCAGCAGCACAAGCGGCTACGAGCAGTACTTC
CASSTSGYEQYF
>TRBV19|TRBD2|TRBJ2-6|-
TGTGCCAGTAGTATTTGGGGGAGGGACGGGCGCTCTGGGGCCAACGTCCTGACTTTC
CASSIWGRDGRSGANVLTF
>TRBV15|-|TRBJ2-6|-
TGTGCCACCAGCAGAGATCAGCACTCTGGGGCCAACGTCCTGACTTTC
CATSRDQHSGANVLTF
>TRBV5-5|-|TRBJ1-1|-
TGTGCCAGCAGCTTGGAACGAAAGAACACTGAAGCTTTCTTT
CASSLERKNTEAFF
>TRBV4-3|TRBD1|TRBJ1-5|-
TGCGCCAGCAGCCAAGAACTCTCGACAGGGGACAATCAGCCCCAGCATTTT
CASSQELSTGDNQPQHF
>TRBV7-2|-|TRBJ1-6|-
TGTGCCAGCAGCTTAGGGACGGGGAATTCACCCCTCCACTTT
CASSLGTGNSPLHF
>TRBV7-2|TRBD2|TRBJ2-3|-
TGTGCCAGCAGCTTACAAACGGGAGGGGGCACAGATACGCAGTATTTT
CASSLQTGGGTDTQYF
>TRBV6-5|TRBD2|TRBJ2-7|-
TGTGCCAGCCGGACTAGCGGGGTCTACGAGCAGTACTTC
CASRTSGVYEQYF
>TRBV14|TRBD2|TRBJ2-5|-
TGTGCCAGCAGCCCCCAGGAAACTAGCGGGAGTGGAGAGACCCAGTACTTC
CASSPQETSGSGETQYF
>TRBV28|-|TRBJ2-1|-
TGTGCCAGCCACCTGGAGGGAAATTACAATGAGCAGTTCTTC
CASHLEGNYNEQFF
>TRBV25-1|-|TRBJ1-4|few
TGTGCCAGCAGTGAGGCCCGTGAAAAACTGTTTTTT
CASSEAREKLFF
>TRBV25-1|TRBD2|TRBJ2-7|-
TGTGCCAGCAGTGACGAGACTAGCGGGGGGGGTTACGGGCAGTACTTC
CASSDETSGGGYGQYF
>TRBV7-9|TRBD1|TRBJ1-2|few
TGTGCCAGCAGCTTAATACAGGGGGATAACTATGGCTACACCTTC
CASSLIQGDNYGYTF
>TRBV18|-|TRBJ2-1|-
TGTGCCAGCTCAGTGGGTCCAGGAGACAATGAGCAGTTCTTC
CASSVGPGDNEQFF
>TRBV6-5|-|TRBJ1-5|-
TGTGCCAGCAGTCCCCTTGGGGGGAGCAATCAGCCCCAGCATTTT
CASSPLGGSNQPQHF
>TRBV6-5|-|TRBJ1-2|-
TGTGCCAGCAGTTACAGTACCGGGAGTTCTAACTATGGCTACACCTTC
CASSYSTGSSNYGYTF
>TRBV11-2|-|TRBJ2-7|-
TGTGCCAGCAGCTTTGGGACGGGCCCCTACGAGCAGTACTTC
CASSFGTGPYEQYF
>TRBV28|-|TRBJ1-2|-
TGTGCCAGCAGCCTTCTCGACAGATACCCTGGCTACACCTTC
CASSLLDRYPGYTF
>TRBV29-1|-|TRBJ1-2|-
TGCAGCGTTGAAGGGGCAGGGAGTCGAAATGGCTACACCTTC
CSVEGAGSRNGYTF